One sample yielded the 9 T cell receptor beta chains listed below, sequenced in a study of cytomegalovirus exposure and HLA in healthy donors. Researchers ran the PCR with 60 Vbeta and 13 Jbeta primers. Sequencing was performed with immunoSEQ multiplex PCR; in TCRdb, only in-frame clones are kept and a portion is missing. This table holds about 160,000 clones, around 79% found once. Sequences were obtained from PBMCs. The receptors were gathered from a man aged 35 to 55 in good health and CMV-seronegative.

This clone occurred a few times. The rearrangement links TRBV11-3 to TRBJ2-1; 15 nucleotides line up with TRBD2. This CDR3 has 18 amino acids. Germline values: CDR1 SGHNT, CDR2 YENEEA. V trimming: 6 bases; J trimming: 2 bases; junction bases outside the gene matches: 8. CDR3 sequence (DNA): TGTGCCAGCAGTGGGGGCGGACTAGCGGGAGGGCCCTACAATGAGCAGTTCTTC. Translation gives CASSGGGLAGGPYNEQFF.

The chain recombines TRBV6-6 with TRBJ1-1; D uncertain. Trimming removed 0 bases from V and 0 bases from J, with 8 bases in between. Germline CDR1 MNHNY, CDR2 SVGAGI (reference sequence). CDR3 length equals 15 residues. CDR3 DNA sequence: TGTGCCAGCAGTTACTCGAGGCTCCTGAACACTGAAGCTTTCTTT. It is translated as CASSYSRLLNTEAFF.

Regarding this clone: Germline is not matched at one junction end, which may reflect a read error. The V and J genes are TRBV7-9 and TRBJ1-2; tentatively, D is TRBD1 (5 bases). The CDR3 totals 15 residues. Germline loops: CDR1 SEHNR, CDR2 FQNEAQ (reference sequence). For the CDR3, the DNA is TGTTCCAGCAGCTTAGGAGCAGGGATGAACTATGGCTACACCTTC. Its translation: CSSSLGAGMNYGYTF.

This clone was counted a few times. The chain employs TRBV6-1 and TRBJ2-1; maybe TRBD2 (5 bases). CDR1 is MNHNS and CDR2 is SASEGT in the germline V gene. Trimming pared 6 bases from V and 6 bases from J, leaving 12 bases between. This CDR3 is built from 13 residues. As DNA, the CDR3 is TGTGCCAGCAGCGTTTCGAGGGCCAATGAGCAGTTCTTC. Protein: CASSVSRANEQFF.

This chain links TRBV28 with TRBJ2-5; TRBD2 matches at 8 bases. CDR1 and CDR2 (germline): MDHEN, SYDVKM. The CDR3 loop spans 16 amino acids. Trimming cost V 5 bases and J 0 bases; bases outside gene matches: 8. The CDR3 reads CASSTSTGGDQETQYF. In DNA, the CDR3 is TGTGCCAGCAGTACCTCCACCGGGGGGGACCAAGAGACCCAGTACTTC.

This sequence joins TRBV7-2 and TRBJ2-5; 7 bases fit TRBD2. The junction had 7 bases not matched to a gene; V was cut back by 1 base and J by 5 bases. Germline values: CDR1 SGHTA, CDR2 FQGNSA. This CDR3 is built from 15 residues. In DNA form, the CDR3 reads TGTGCCAGCAGCTTAGTGGCGGGAGTAGGGGAGACCCAGTACTTC. This encodes CASSLVAGVGETQYF.

The chain carries TRBV6-6 and TRBJ2-7, with TRBD1 matching over 9 bases. CDR3 length equals 13 residues. Germline V lookup: CDR1 MNHNY, CDR2 SVGAGI (reference sequence). The V segment lost 6 bases and the J segment 3 bases; nucleotides outside the gene matches: 3. The CDR3 nucleotides read TGTGCCAGCAGCTGGGGACAGGGCTACGAGCAGTACTTC. Its translation: CASSWGQGYEQYF.

This clone has just one count. The CDR3 spells CASKLTGPYEQYF. The CDR3 DNA follows: TGTGCCAGCAAGTTGACAGGACCCTACGAGCAGTACTTC. The chain recombines TRBV28 with TRBJ2-7, with a weak D call TRBD1 (6 bases). The CDR3 is 13 residues long. V lost 7 bases, J lost 2 bases, and 12 bases lay in between. CDR1 and CDR2 (germline): MDHEN, SYDVKM.

The chain recombines TRBV7-9 with TRBJ2-7; D possibly corresponds to TRBD1 (5 bases). Germline V CDR1 and CDR2: SEHNR, FQNEAQ (reference sequence). CDR3 size: 14 residues. Trimming cost V 2 bases and J 2 bases, with 10 bases left between them. This chain's CDR3 is CASSLTGPTYEQYF. The DNA for the CDR3 is TGTGCCAGCAGCTTAACAGGTCCCACCTACGAGCAGTACTTC.